The 8 T cell receptor beta chains presented below share a single source sample, sequenced in a study of beta chain features in type 1 diabetes. The whole isolated RNA underwent reverse transcription, so sequencing captured expressed TCRB transcripts. Generated by immunoSEQ multiplex PCR, the TCRdb table keeps only in-frame clones and is missing some. Altogether about 110,000 clones are present, 40% being singletons, with the ten largest covering roughly 0.064%. Sequenced material: stem cell memory CD4+ T cells from blood. The origin of the receptors is a woman aged 18-29 years in good health.

There are a few counts of this clone. The rearrangement joins TRBV29-1 to TRBJ2-5; possibly TRBD1 for D (5 bases). The CDR3 runs to 12 residues. V was shortened by 8 bases and J by 4 bases, with 14 bases between the two germline ends. Germline CDR1 reads SQVTM; CDR2 reads ANQGSEA. DNA for the CDR3: TGCAGCCACACAGGATTTCGAGAGACCCAGTACTTC. This translates into CSHTGFRETQYF.

The chain recombines TRBV15 with TRBJ2-3; D is perhaps TRBD2 (6 bases). V was cut by 3 bases and J by 11 bases, with 12 bases left in between. Germline V gene data show CDR1 as LNHNV and CDR2 as YYDKDF (reference sequence). CDR3 size: 12 residues. CDR3 DNA sequence: TGTGCCACCAGCAGGACCGGGACTCTGCAGTATTTT. Amino acids: CATSRTGTLQYF.

This clone was counted only a few times. The chain combines TRBV5-5 with TRBJ1-5; no clear D. The CDR3 totals 14 residues. Germline V gives CDR1 SGHKS, CDR2 YYEKEE (reference sequence). V was trimmed by 0 bases and J by 5 bases, leaving 9 bases between them. This CDR3 reads CASSLEQRYQPQHF. The DNA of the CDR3 is TGTGCCAGCAGCTTGGAACAGAGATATCAGCCCCAGCATTTT.

This sequence joins TRBV5-8 and TRBJ1-2, with D hard to call. V was cut by 7 bases and J by 8 bases, with 9 bases left in between. The CDR3 sequence is 10 residues long. Germline CDR1 reads SGHTS; CDR2 reads YDEGEE. The CDR3: CASPPRGYTF. In DNA, the CDR3 is TGTGCCAGCCCTCCTCGGGGCTACACCTTC. The variable domain in full, with the rest retrieved from reference TRBV5-8 and TRBJ1-2, is EAGVTQSPTHLIKTRGQQATLRCSPISGHTSVYWYQQALGLGLQFLLWYDEGEERNRGNFPPRFSGRQFPNYSSELNVNALELEDSALYLCASPPRGYTFGSGTRLTVV.

The rearrangement links TRBV5-1 to TRBJ2-5; TRBD2 agrees at 7 bases. The J call may not be correct, given that the DNA end is closer to TRBJ2-7. Germline-derived CDR1 and CDR2 are SGHRS and YFSETQ. This CDR3 has 13 amino acids. The CDR3 protein is CASSPRDYYEQYF. For the CDR3, the DNA is TGCGCCAGCAGCCCGAGGGACTACTACGAGCAGTACTTC.

This clone was picked up a small number of times. The chain couples TRBV29-1 to TRBJ1-1, with TRBD1 matching 8 bases. Germline V gene lookup returns CDR1 SQVTM and CDR2 ANQGSEA. The CDR3 has 13 amino acids. V lost 6 bases, J lost 0 bases, and 3 bases stayed unmatched. The CDR3 DNA reads TGCAGCGTCGCAGGGGGCCTGAACACTGAAGCTTTCTTT. Its translation: CSVAGGLNTEAFF.

The chain links TRBV19 to TRBJ1-5; 7 nucleotides agree with TRBD1. This CDR3 comprises 15 residues. Germline CDR1 reads LNHDA; CDR2 reads SQIVND (reference sequence). The V segment lost 6 bases and the J segment 2 bases; nucleotides outside the gene matches: 7. The CDR3 nucleotides are TGTGCCAGTAGCCCAATCACAGGGGGCAATCAGCCCCAGCATTTT. This translates into CASSPITGGNQPQHF.

This clone was seen more than once but under ten times. The CDR3 reads CASSRSSRGSYEQYF. The CDR3 bases are TGTGCCAGCAGTCGTTCTTCGCGGGGGTCCTACGAGCAGTACTTC. V gene TRBV27 combines with J gene TRBJ2-7; 7 bases map to TRBD2. The CDR3 loop spans 15 amino acids. Trimming at V came to 5 bases and at J to 1 base, leaving 8 bases not matched to a gene. CDR1 and CDR2 (germline): MNHEY, SMNVEV (reference sequence).